Below, one T cell receptor (beta chain) is given with its context. What it binds is unknown. These data come from a study of naive and memory T cell subsets. The V end lost 4 bases, the J end lost 0 bases, and 4 bases lay between the germline ends. CDR3 length equals 13 residues. CDR1 is KGHDR, CDR2 SFDVKD, per germline. Two oligonucleotides, mixed equimolar, formed the beta constant-region primer covering TRBC1 and TRBC2. Nested alpha and beta constant-region primers with the SP2 primer drove four PCR rounds on ligated cDNA. TCRdb passed the UMI-ligation and nested PCR reads through MiXCR, listing each CDR3 protein once. The sample has over 110,000 distinct CDR3 sequences; roughly a fifth are singletons. General observations from the study: A few larger clonotypes appeared in naive repertoires, especially CD8, possibly memory cells re-expressing CD45RA.

Sequenced material: naive CD8+ T cells from blood. The origin of this receptor is a human donor in good health. J is TRBJ2-3 and V is TRBV24-1, with unresolved D. As DNA, the CDR3 is TGTGCCACCAGTGACGATAGCACAGATACGCAGTATTTT. This encodes CATSDDSTDTQYF.